Following are 21 T cell receptor beta chains from one sample sequenced in a study of neoadjuvant anti-PD-1 for oral cavity cancer. The method was immunoSEQ multiplex PCR; TCRdb's version includes in-frame clones alone and lacks a portion of them. The profile shows 5,500 to 7,500 clones, 60% to 80% of them singletons. This material consisted of PBMCs, taken before nivolumab (anti-PD-1) treatment. The receptor source for this set is a person aged 40 to 85 with oral cavity squamous cell carcinoma.

The genes are TRBV9 and TRBJ2-5, with D hard to call. The CDR3 runs to 13 residues. Trimming cost V 2 bases and J 1 base, with 6 bases left between them. CDR1 SGDLS and CDR2 YYNGEE come from the germline V gene. The DNA for the CDR3 is TGTGCCAGCAGCGTCAGGTTCCAAGAGACCCAGTACTTC. As protein: CASSVRFQETQYF.

This clone was observed a handful of times. This chain uses TRBV27 with TRBJ1-2; D call uncertain. The germline V gene has CDR1 MNHEY and CDR2 SMNVEV (reference sequence). CDR3 length: 15 amino acids. V was trimmed by 2 bases and J by 2 bases, leaving 12 bases between them. CDR3 DNA sequence: TGTGCCAGCAGTTTAAGACACCAGGACAACTATGGCTACACCTTC. Translation: CASSLRHQDNYGYTF.

CDR3 amino acids: CASKSGRSGNTIYF. In DNA, the CDR3 is TGTGCCAGCAAGAGTGGCCGCTCTGGAAACACCATATATTTT. This chain links TRBV6-5 with TRBJ1-3; D unclear. This CDR3 is built from 14 residues. Germline CDR1 reads MNHEY; CDR2 reads SVGAGI. V was pared by 7 bases and J by 0 bases, with 10 bases between.

The V gene is TRBV21-1, the J gene TRBJ2-7; TRBD2, the table's D call, was not compared with the DNA. TRBV21-1 is shown as a pseudogene. The CDR3 has 13 amino acids. CDR3 bases: TGTGCCAGCAGCAAATATAGAGAGCGCGAGCAGTACTTC. Translated: CASSKYREREQYF.

This clone has more than one count but fewer than ten. This chain uses TRBV5-1 with TRBJ1-3; D uncertain. The CDR3 has 17 residues. CDR1 is SGHRS, CDR2 YFSETQ, per germline. Trimming removed 3 bases from V and 0 bases from J, with 16 bases in between. The CDR3 is CASSWGGVSGSGNTIYF. Written as DNA, the CDR3 is TGCGCCAGCAGCTGGGGTGGAGTATCCGGCTCTGGAAACACCATATATTTT.

This chain uses TRBV19 with TRBJ2-1, with D possibly being TRBD2 (7 bases). Germline V gives CDR1 LNHDA, CDR2 SQIVND (reference sequence). V was trimmed by 4 bases and J by 9 bases, leaving 19 bases between them. The CDR3 consists of 15 residues. CDR3 sequence: CASSSHLGGAGEQFF. The DNA of the CDR3 is TGTGCCAGTAGTAGCCACCTGGGGGGGGCAGGTGAGCAGTTCTTC.

This clone was observed a single time. The chain uses TRBV6-1 and TRBJ1-4; tentatively, D is TRBD1 (5 bases). The length of the CDR3 is 15 residues. V lost 4 bases and J lost 5, with 14 bases in between. The germline gives CDR1 MNHNS, CDR2 SASEGT. In nucleotides, the CDR3 is TGTGCCAGCAGTGGGGGGGTCCTGGGGAATGAAAAACTGTTTTTT. Translating gives CASSGGVLGNEKLFF.

The chain is built from TRBV28 and TRBJ1-2; D unresolved. CDR3 length: 11 amino acids. Germline V gene sequence: CDR1 MDHEN, CDR2 SYDVKM. The V end was cut by 6 bases, the J end by 8 bases, with 10 bases between. DNA for the CDR3: TGTGCCAGCAGCGGAATAGCCGGCTACACCTTC. Its translation is CASSGIAGYTF.

This rearrangement joins TRBV10-3 to TRBJ2-7, with D maybe TRBD1 (6 bases). V gave up 0 bases and J gave up 2 bases, with 8 bases separating them. Germline V gene sequence: CDR1 ENHRY, CDR2 SYGVKD. The CDR3 is made up of 14 amino acids. The CDR3 sequence is CAISESTGPYEQYF. The CDR3 DNA reads TGTGCCATCAGTGAGTCTACAGGGCCCTACGAGCAGTACTTC.

This clone has more than one count but fewer than ten. CDR3 nucleotide sequence: TGTGCCAGCAGCTTATCCCGGACGCAAACCAACTACGAGCAGTACTTC. Residues: CASSLSRTQTNYEQYF. The V gene is TRBV7-8, the J gene TRBJ2-7; no clear D. This CDR3 spans 16 amino acids. Germline V gives CDR1 SGHVS, CDR2 FQNEAQ. Between the trimmed V and J ends, which lost 2 bases and 3 bases, there was a span of 17 bases.

The chain uses TRBV2 and TRBJ1-5; D gene uncertain. CDR1 and CDR2 (germline): SNHLY, FYNNEI. The CDR3 has 14 residues. Trimming removed 3 bases from V and 2 bases from J, with 8 bases in between. The CDR3 here is CASSDRVGNQPQHF. The CDR3 DNA is TGTGCCAGCAGTGATCGGGTCGGCAATCAGCCCCAGCATTTT.

The gene calls are TRBV30 and TRBJ2-7; D uncertain. V was pared by 3 bases and J by 7 bases, with 19 bases between. The CDR3 is made up of 14 amino acids. Germline CDR1 GTSNPN, CDR2 SVGIG (reference sequence). The CDR3 bases are TGTGCCTGGAGGCCCGGCCAGGCCCCCGGGGAGCAGTACTTC. Encoded protein: CAWRPGQAPGEQYF. The full variable domain, in which reference TRBV30 and TRBJ2-7 provide the parts outside the CDR3, is SQTIHQWPATLVQPVGSPLSLECTVEGTSNPNLYWYRQAAGRGLQLLFYSVGIGQISSEVPQNLSASRPQDRQFILSSKKLLLSDSGFYLCAWRPGQAPGEQYFGPGTRLTVT.

The chain combines TRBV9 with TRBJ1-2; TRBD1 aligns across 7 bases. The CDR3 has 14 residues. Germline CDR1 SGDLS, CDR2 YYNGEE. The J segment lost 7 bases and the V segment lost 1 base, leaving 7 bases of the junction unmatched. CDR3 in amino acids: CASSVRDSFSGYTF. The CDR3 bases are TGTGCCAGCAGCGTACGGGACAGTTTCTCTGGCTACACCTTC.

This clone appeared a few times. The chain combines TRBV11-2 with TRBJ2-3, with TRBD2 identical over 8 bases. The CDR3 is made up of 15 amino acids. Losses at the gene ends were 5 bases for V and 4 bases for J; bases not matched to a gene: 8. The germline V gene has CDR1 SGHAT and CDR2 FQNNGV. The CDR3 nucleotides read TGTGCCAGCAGCACCCTCGGACTAGCCCCAGATACGCAGTATTTT. This translates into CASSTLGLAPDTQYF.

This clone has more than one count but fewer than ten. This sequence joins TRBV10-1 and TRBJ2-7; 7 bases agree with TRBD1. With V trimmed by 4 bases and J by 5 bases, 8 bases remained unmatched. The CDR3 covers 14 residues. Germline assignment: CDR1 WNHNN and CDR2 SYGVQD (reference sequence). The DNA for the CDR3 is TGCGCCAGCAGTGGCCGACAGGGTCGGCACGAGCAGTACTTC. Residues: CASSGRQGRHEQYF.

The J gene is TRBJ2-7, the V gene TRBV5-8; D not resolved. The CDR3 is made up of 13 amino acids. V was pared by 2 bases and J by 3 bases, with 9 bases between. Germline loops: CDR1 SGHTS, CDR2 YDEGEE. The chain's CDR3 is CASSFGHLYEQYF. The DNA of the CDR3 is TGTGCCAGCAGCTTTGGGCACCTCTACGAGCAGTACTTC.

The chain employs TRBV7-9 and TRBJ1-1; D is unclear. The germline CDR1 and CDR2 sequences are SEHNR and FQNEAQ (reference sequence). V was pared by 5 bases and J by 3 bases, with 19 bases between. CDR3 length equals 16 residues. CDR3 region: CASSPPLLGSDTEAFF. In DNA, the CDR3 is TGTGCCAGCAGCCCACCACTGTTAGGGTCGGACACTGAAGCTTTCTTT.

The CDR3 here is CAWSVQGMGEQYF. The CDR3 DNA follows: TGTGCCTGGAGTGTACAGGGGATGGGCGAGCAGTACTTC. The chain joins TRBV30 to TRBJ2-7; 7 bases align to TRBD1. Looked up from germline, CDR1 is GTSNPN and CDR2 is SVGIG (reference sequence). V lost 0 bases to trimming and J lost 6 bases; unmatched junction nucleotides: 5. The CDR3 is 13 residues long.

The table lists this clone with a few counts. Here the CDR3 reads CASRPQGLYGYTF. CDR3 nucleotide sequence: TGTGCCAGCAGACCACAGGGGCTCTATGGCTACACCTTC. The chain recombines TRBV7-8 with TRBJ1-2, with 7 bases that match TRBD1. Germline V gene lookup returns CDR1 SGHVS and CDR2 FQNEAQ. J was trimmed by 4 bases and V by 6 bases; bases with no gene match: 5. This CDR3 region has 13 residues.

The chain uses TRBV2 and TRBJ2-2, with D possibly being TRBD1 (6 bases). Germline V gene lookup returns CDR1 SNHLY and CDR2 FYNNEI. CDR3 size: 14 residues. V dropped 2 bases and J dropped 6 bases, with 10 bases sitting between them. For the CDR3, the DNA is TGTGCCAGCAGTGAATCGGCAGGGGCCGGGGAGCTGTTTTTT. Translating gives CASSESAGAGELFF.

The chain combines TRBV5-1 with TRBJ2-1; 11 bases match TRBD2. The CDR3 spans 16 residues. Trimming removed 1 base from V and 3 bases from J; junction bases left unmatched: 3. The germline V gene encodes CDR1 SGHRS and CDR2 YFSETQ. CDR3 DNA sequence: TGCGCCAGCAGCTTGACTAGCGGGGGCATCTACAATGAGCAGTTCTTC. It specifies CASSLTSGGIYNEQFF.